This T cell receptor (beta chain) is drawn from a study of human T cells and chemical hapten exposure (dated by TCRdb to the early 2020s). Background on the whole study: For sensitization, 2% DPC in acetone was applied to a roughly 2 cm by roughly 2 cm area of upper inner arm skin. Patch testing on the upper back used Finn chambers containing 0.01% DPC, with scoring done after 6 days according to International Contact Dermatitis Research Group standards. The libraries were sequenced as a pool, and the TCR yield per sample differed mostly because of small variations in library volumes within the pool. Throughout the roughly 24-week study period, patients were also given weekly therapeutic DPC doses on the scalp. Alopecia areata with under or over 50% scalp involvement, alopecia totalis and alopecia universalis were represented in the patient cohort, which was mostly female. Blood for TCR sequencing was provided by twenty-nine alopecia patients at one to four time points (pre-sensitization, 2, 6 and 24 weeks). Patient blood was sampled pre-sensitization (week 0) and at 2, 6 and about 24 weeks after DPC sensitization. Peripheral blood TCR repertoire changes were tracked in vivo in alopecia patients during primary and secondary sensitization to the hapten diphenylcyclopropenone (DPC). Overall results and qualifications from the work: Patch test score was positively correlated with the number of PT1 expanded TCRs, with significance at thresholds 8, 16 and 32 but not at 4. After repeated subsampling, changes were observed in the strength of the expansion versus patch-test correlation and in the threshold at which the correlation became significant. Because every patient had alopecia, a presumed autoimmune disease, the patients' immune response might differ from that of healthy individuals. Compared with pre-sensitization or healthy control sets, expanded TCRs formed significantly more large CDR3 similarity clusters, which is consistent with antigen-driven responses. DPC sensitization did not change the number of TCRs with a frequency above 1 in 1000, and there was no evidence of changes in global repertoire structure.

In light of the paper, this sample's time point label describes: patch test 1, 2 weeks after DPC sensitization. The treatment or condition tag for this specimen amounts to: therapeutic diphenylcyclopropenone sensitization with weekly scalp DPC. At every patch-test visit, the blood draw took place before the patch test was put on. Patients were eligible if aged 18 to 70, diagnosed with alopecia and judged suitable for DPC therapy, and pregnant patients were excluded. Unfractionated whole blood was collected in Tempus Blood RNA tubes, and total RNA was extracted from that blood. The method was RACE. This sample was sequenced with a NextSeq 500. During library preparation, unique molecular identifiers were attached to individual cDNA molecules so that TCRs could be counted in a quantitative, reproducible way. Both TCR alpha and TCR beta chains were sequenced from each blood RNA sample. In the paper's pipeline: A median of approximately 96,000 TCRs per sample was observed, with a range of about 20,000 to 700,000. V, J and CDR3 annotation of the TCR reads was performed with the Decombinator software suite. For PS versus PT1 abundance plots, all samples were subsampled to the same number of TCRs (28,000). Expanded TCRs were defined as absent before sensitization and observed at least eight times at the 2-week time point. TCRdb reprocessing: public reads trimmed at Q25 with fastp, clones called with MiXCR, in-frame beta chains kept. CDR3 protein duplicates are merged, each entry listing the most common genes and DNA. The V and J calls reflect TCRdb's pipeline rather than the authors' work. The sample table holds more than 95,000 distinct CDR3 sequences, of which 12% were seen once. The ten largest clonotypes hold 1.4% of the sample.

With respect to this clonotype: What antigen it recognizes has not been identified. Base quality data are lacking; no much larger clone is found one base away.

Trimming leaves V shorter by 8 bases and J shorter by 4 bases, with the junction holding 1 base beyond the gene matches. Taken from cysteine to phenylalanine, the CDR3 has 11 residues. Solely the CDR3 DNA is kept, with 33 bases framed from the first base. According to the germline V gene, CDR1 reads MNHEY and CDR2 reads SVGEGT. This receptor was taken from a woman between 45 and 60 years old with alopecia areata. Some clones in this sample may be carry-over from other donors' samples. This sample comprised whole blood, obtained in connection with sensitization to the hapten diphenylcyclopropenone (DPC). Here the chain combines TRBV6-2 or TRBV6-3 and TRBJ2-5; 7 junctional bases match TRBD1. The nucleotide sequence reads as follows: TGTGCCAGCGGACAGGTAGAGACCCAGTACTTC. Its protein reads: CASGQVETQYF.